The 2 T cell receptor beta chains presented below share a single source sample, sequenced in a study of identical twins. Each CDR3 protein gets one entry after TCRdb re-called the 5' RACE reads with MiXCR. The data contain a few hundred thousand distinct CDR3 sequences, approximately 14% of them singletons. These data were likewise used in another study, on yellow fever vaccine responses in identical twins.

Sequencing was done on a sample of CD4+ T cells sorted from blood. The source of these receptors is a woman between 18 and 29 years old in good health.

This clonotype was detected only a few times. V is TRBV30 and J is TRBJ1-5; D gene uncertain. Germline lookup yields CDR1 GTSNPN and CDR2 SVGIG (reference sequence). CDR3 length: 16 residues. Trimming took 1 base from V and 2 from J, leaving 15 bases between them. The CDR3 is CAWSGAGGVGNQPQHF. Here the CDR3 DNA reads TGTGCCTGGAGTGGTGCCGGTGGGGTGGGCAATCAGCCCCAGCATTTT.

V and J are TRBV6-1 and TRBJ1-1; D possibly corresponds to TRBD1 (6 bases). Trimming removed 7 bases from V and 5 bases from J, with 14 bases in between. CDR1 and CDR2 (germline): MNHNS, SASEGT. The CDR3 has 13 residues. CDR3 sequence: CASTRSQGTEAFF. In nucleotides, the CDR3 is TGTGCCAGCACCAGGTCACAGGGTACTGAAGCTTTCTTT.